Listed below are T cell receptor beta chains from one sample, sequenced in a study of T cells in tuberculosis. Sequenced by immunoSEQ multiplex PCR; TCRdb stores in-frame clones only, minus some. The table records 50,000 to 65,000 clones, 88% of them present only once. The sample was CD1b-GMM tetramer-negative cells sorted from PBMCs. These receptors were taken from an adult woman with latent tuberculosis. Both conserved end residues are part of each CDR3. Each record gives: V gene, D gene, J gene, clone size, CDR3 protein, CDR3 DNA. A D gene is named only where the DNA matches it firmly. A clone size is listed for some rows: how often the clone was seen (once, few, many), or a class if it is expanded.

V: TRBV15; D: .; J: TRBJ1-3; size: once; CDR3: CATNYGRGSDTIYF; DNA: TGTGCCACCAACTACGGCCGGGGTTCCGACACCATATATTTT
V: TRBV11-1; D: .; J: TRBJ2-1; size: .; CDR3: CASTARVQLLGGNEQFF; DNA: TGTGCCAGCACGGCCAGGGTGCAATTATTAGGTGGGAATGAGCAGTTCTTC
V: TRBV6-1; D: .; J: TRBJ1-5; size: .; CDR3: CASSEFAEGGQPQHF; DNA: TGTGCCAGCAGTGAATTCGCGGAGGGAGGTCAGCCCCAGCATTTT
V: TRBV7-3; D: TRBD2; J: TRBJ2-3; size: few; CDR3: CASSSGLSNSDTQYF; DNA: TGTGCCAGCAGCTCGGGACTATCAAACTCTGATACGCAGTATTTT
V: TRBV18; D: TRBD1; J: TRBJ1-1; size: .; CDR3: CASSGQEVEAFF; DNA: TGTGCCAGCTCGGGACAGGAGGTAGAAGCTTTCTTT
V: TRBV7-3; D: TRBD2; J: TRBJ2-7; size: .; CDR3: CASSLGPAGVSEQYF; DNA: TGTGCCAGCAGCTTGGGACCCGCGGGAGTAAGCGAGCAGTACTTC
V: TRBV29-1; D: .; J: TRBJ2-7; size: .; CDR3: CSVEPTGNEQYF; DNA: TGCAGCGTTGAACCCACAGGGAACGAGCAGTACTTC
V: TRBV29-1; D: .; J: TRBJ1-1; size: .; CDR3: CSVEDQTRGLAEAFF; DNA: TGCAGCGTTGAAGATCAGACGAGAGGGTTGGCTGAAGCTTTCTTT
V: TRBV29-1; D: .; J: TRBJ2-4; size: .; CDR3: CSVTTGTPKDIQYF; DNA: TGCAGCGTAACGACAGGCACCCCGAAGGACATTCAGTACTTC
V: TRBV6-4; D: .; J: TRBJ2-3; size: .; CDR3: CASTLRDTQYF; DNA: TGTGCCAGCACCCTTAGAGATACGCAGTATTTT
V: TRBV28; D: .; J: TRBJ2-7; size: .; CDR3: CASSTGSSYEQYF; DNA: TGTGCCAGCTCAACAGGGAGCTCCTACGAGCAGTACTTC
V: TRBV2; D: .; J: TRBJ2-3; size: .; CDR3: CASLSRSRETDTQYF; DNA: TGTGCCAGCTTAAGTAGAAGTCGTGAGACAGATACGCAGTATTTT
V: TRBV6-5; D: TRBD2; J: TRBJ2-3; size: .; CDR3: CASRRGGAADTQYF; DNA: TGTGCCAGCAGACGCGGGGGGGCCGCGGATACGCAGTATTTT
V: TRBV28; D: .; J: TRBJ2-5; size: .; CDR3: CASSPQGRETQYF; DNA: TGTGCCAGCAGTCCACAGGGTCGCGAGACCCAGTACTTC
V: TRBV6-1; D: TRBD1; J: TRBJ2-7; size: .; CDR3: CAGGQGYEQYF; DNA: TGTGCCGGTGGACAGGGCTACGAGCAGTACTTC
V: TRBV30; D: .; J: TRBJ2-7; size: .; CDR3: CAWSTGWGEQYF; DNA: TGTGCCTGGAGTACAGGGTGGGGAGAGCAGTACTTC
V: TRBV27; D: .; J: TRBJ1-2; size: .; CDR3: CASSLYGQSYSNYGYTF; DNA: TGTGCCAGCAGTTTATACGGACAATCTTATTCTAACTATGGCTACACCTTC
V: TRBV27; D: TRBD2; J: TRBJ2-1; size: .; CDR3: CASSLLSGRGYNEQFF; DNA: TGTGCCAGCAGTTTACTTAGCGGGAGAGGGTACAATGAGCAGTTCTTC
V: TRBV5-1; D: .; J: TRBJ1-2; size: .; CDR3: CASSLATGYGYTF; DNA: TGCGCCAGCAGCTTGGCCACAGGCTATGGCTACACCTTC
V: TRBV5-1; D: TRBD2; J: TRBJ2-7; size: .; CDR3: CASRSIGGTYEQYF; DNA: TGCGCCAGCAGGAGTATCGGGGGGACCTACGAGCAGTACTTC
V: TRBV21-1; D: .; J: TRBJ1-5; size: .; CDR3: CASSQTPRYQPQHF; DNA: TGTGCCAGCAGCCAAACCCCCAGATATCAGCCCCAGCATTTT
V: TRBV19; D: TRBD1; J: TRBJ2-7; size: few; CDR3: CASSIISTGGTGESYEQYF; DNA: TGTGCCAGTAGTATTATATCCACAGGCGGGACAGGCGAATCCTACGAGCAGTACTTC
V: TRBV5-4; D: .; J: TRBJ2-7; size: .; CDR3: CASSLGVAPSYEQYF; DNA: TGTGCCAGCAGCTTGGGTGTAGCCCCATCCTACGAGCAGTACTTC
V: TRBV4-1; D: .; J: TRBJ2-2; size: .; CDR3: CASSQDRRGQTGELFF; DNA: TGCGCCAGCAGCCAAGATCGGCGAGGACAGACAGGGGAGCTGTTTTTT
V: TRBV30; D: TRBD1; J: TRBJ2-5; size: .; CDR3: CAWDRGHQETQYF; DNA: TGTGCCTGGGACAGGGGACACCAAGAGACCCAGTACTTC
V: TRBV19; D: .; J: TRBJ1-3; size: few; CDR3: CASSIGRVPFSGNTIYF; DNA: TGTGCCAGTAGTATAGGGCGGGTCCCCTTCTCTGGAAACACCATATATTTT
V: TRBV7-2; D: TRBD1; J: TRBJ2-7; size: .; CDR3: CASSQGQGRVYEQYF; DNA: TGTGCCAGCAGCCAGGGACAGGGGAGGGTATACGAGCAGTACTTC
V: TRBV29-1; D: TRBD1; J: TRBJ2-1; size: .; CDR3: CSVVGTGHYNEQFF; DNA: TGCAGCGTTGTAGGGACAGGACACTACAATGAGCAGTTCTTC
V: TRBV4-3; D: TRBD1; J: TRBJ2-2; size: .; CDR3: CASSQDPGGLNTGELFF; DNA: TGCGCCAGCAGCCAAGACCCAGGGGGCCTGAACACCGGGGAGCTGTTTTTT
V: TRBV2; D: .; J: TRBJ2-7; size: .; CDR3: CASSEGGITGEQYF; DNA: TGTGCCAGCAGTGAAGGCGGGATTACGGGCGAGCAGTACTTC
V: TRBV6-6; D: .; J: TRBJ1-2; size: .; CDR3: CASTYRAGYGYTF; DNA: TGTGCCAGCACCTACAGGGCCGGCTATGGCTACACCTTC
V: TRBV30; D: .; J: TRBJ2-7; size: .; CDR3: CAWSSQASSYEQYF; DNA: TGTGCCTGGAGTAGTCAGGCGAGCTCCTACGAGCAGTACTTC
V: TRBV15; D: TRBD2; J: TRBJ2-1; size: .; CDR3: CATSRGLAGGQDEQFF; DNA: TGTGCCACCAGCAGGGGACTAGCGGGGGGGCAGGATGAGCAGTTCTTC
V: TRBV15; D: .; J: TRBJ2-2; size: .; CDR3: CATSRDKLPGELFF; DNA: TGTGCCACCAGCAGAGATAAACTTCCGGGGGAGCTGTTTTTT
V: TRBV2; D: TRBD2; J: TRBJ2-1; size: .; CDR3: CASSEGLAVYSEQFF; DNA: TGTGCCAGCAGTGAGGGACTAGCGGTTTATAGCGAGCAGTTCTTC
V: TRBV6-4; D: TRBD2; J: TRBJ2-1; size: .; CDR3: CASSGLAGGYNEQFF; DNA: TGTGCCAGCAGTGGATTAGCGGGGGGCTACAATGAGCAGTTCTTC
V: TRBV5-1; D: .; J: TRBJ2-3; size: once; CDR3: CASSFEQRTDTQYF; DNA: TGCGCCAGCAGCTTTGAACAACGCACAGATACGCAGTATTTT
V: TRBV4-1; D: .; J: TRBJ1-4; size: .; CDR3: CASSQEGTEGGKLFF; DNA: TGCGCCAGCAGCCAAGAGGGGACGGAAGGGGGAAAACTGTTTTTT
V: TRBV7-2; D: TRBD2; J: TRBJ2-7; size: .; CDR3: CASSLVAGGAYEQYF; DNA: TGTGCCAGCAGCTTAGTGGCGGGAGGGGCCTACGAGCAGTACTTC
V: TRBV2; D: .; J: TRBJ1-4; size: .; CDR3: CASRGRQAPNEKLFF; DNA: TGTGCCAGCAGGGGGAGACAAGCTCCTAATGAAAAACTGTTTTTT
V: TRBV30; D: TRBD1; J: TRBJ1-2; size: once; CDR3: CAWSDGRGAHGYTF; DNA: TGTGCCTGGAGTGACGGCAGGGGGGCCCATGGCTACACCTTC
V: TRBV27; D: TRBD2; J: TRBJ2-3; size: .; CDR3: CASRLAGSTDTQYF; DNA: TGTGCCAGCAGACTAGCGGGGTCCACAGATACGCAGTATTTT
V: TRBV7-3; D: TRBD2; J: TRBJ2-1; size: .; CDR3: CASSLTAGGSYNEQFF; DNA: TGTGCCAGCAGCTTAACGGCGGGAGGGTCCTACAATGAGCAGTTCTTC
V: TRBV5-1; D: .; J: TRBJ2-1; size: .; CDR3: CASSPRGSYNEQFF; DNA: TGCGCCAGCAGCCCCCGGGGGTCCTACAATGAGCAGTTCTTC
V: TRBV6-5; D: .; J: TRBJ1-1; size: .; CDR3: CASSSSGGTEAFF; DNA: TGTGCCAGCAGTTCCTCCGGAGGGACTGAAGCTTTCTTT
V: TRBV5-1; D: TRBD2; J: TRBJ2-2; size: once; CDR3: CASSLDSSGGNTGELFF; DNA: TGCGCCAGCAGCTTGGATAGTAGCGGGGGCAACACCGGGGAGCTGTTTTTT
V: TRBV5-1; D: TRBD1; J: TRBJ2-6; size: .; CDR3: CASSLHAGQGVTGANVLTF; DNA: TGCGCCAGCAGCTTGCACGCGGGACAGGGCGTAACTGGGGCCAACGTCCTGACTTTC
V: TRBV6-1; D: TRBD2; J: TRBJ2-3; size: .; CDR3: CASSAGTSGRVDTQYF; DNA: TGTGCCAGCAGTGCCGGGACTAGCGGGAGAGTAGATACGCAGTATTTT
V: TRBV14; D: .; J: TRBJ1-2; size: .; CDR3: CASSQDTRRRDGYTF; DNA: TGTGCCAGCAGCCAAGATACCAGGCGGAGGGACGGCTACACCTTC
V: TRBV7-2; D: TRBD2; J: TRBJ2-2; size: .; CDR3: CASSSPGAGGQRFGELFF; DNA: TGTGCCAGCAGCTCGCCGGGGGCGGGGGGGCAAAGGTTCGGGGAGCTGTTTTTT
V: TRBV6-6; D: .; J: TRBJ2-1; size: .; CDR3: CASSYNNEQFF; DNA: TGTGCCAGCAGTTATAACAATGAGCAGTTCTTC
V: TRBV7-3; D: .; J: TRBJ2-1; size: .; CDR3: CASSSGSGSSYNEQFF; DNA: TGTGCCAGCAGCTCCGGTAGCGGCAGCTCCTACAATGAGCAGTTCTTC
V: TRBV27; D: .; J: TRBJ2-5; size: .; CDR3: CASIPRGSETQYF; DNA: TGTGCCAGCATCCCAAGGGGGTCAGAGACCCAGTACTTC